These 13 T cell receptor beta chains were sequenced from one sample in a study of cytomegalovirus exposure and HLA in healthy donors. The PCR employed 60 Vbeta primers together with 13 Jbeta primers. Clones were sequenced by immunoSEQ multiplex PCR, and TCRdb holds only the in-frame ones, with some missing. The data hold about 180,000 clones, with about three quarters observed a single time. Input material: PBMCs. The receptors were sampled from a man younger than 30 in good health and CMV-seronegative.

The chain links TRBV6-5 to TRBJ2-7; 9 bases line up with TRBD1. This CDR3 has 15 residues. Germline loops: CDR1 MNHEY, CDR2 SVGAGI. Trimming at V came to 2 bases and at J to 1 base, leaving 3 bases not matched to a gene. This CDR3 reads CASSYAGTGSYEQYF. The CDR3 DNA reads TGTGCCAGCAGTTACGCCGGGACAGGGTCCTACGAGCAGTACTTC.

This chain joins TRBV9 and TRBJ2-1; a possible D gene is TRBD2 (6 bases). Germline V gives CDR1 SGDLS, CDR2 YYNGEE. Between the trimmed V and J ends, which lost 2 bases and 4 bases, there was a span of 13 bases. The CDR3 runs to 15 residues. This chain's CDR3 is CASSVSTSSYNEQFF. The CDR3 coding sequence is TGTGCCAGCAGCGTTTCCACTAGCAGTTACAATGAGCAGTTCTTC.

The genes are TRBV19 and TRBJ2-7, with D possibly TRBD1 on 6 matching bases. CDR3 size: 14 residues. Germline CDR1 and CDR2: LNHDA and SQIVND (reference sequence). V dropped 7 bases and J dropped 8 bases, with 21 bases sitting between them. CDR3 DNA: TGTGCCAGTACGGTGGGACACGGGTTCCCTAAGCAGTACTTC. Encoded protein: CASTVGHGFPKQYF.

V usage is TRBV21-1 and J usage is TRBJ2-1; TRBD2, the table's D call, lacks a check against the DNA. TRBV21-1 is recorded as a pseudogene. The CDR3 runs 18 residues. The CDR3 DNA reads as TGTGCCAGCAACATTGAACTAGCGGGCCGGAGCTCCTACAATGAGCAGTTCTTC. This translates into CASNIELAGRSSYNEQFF.

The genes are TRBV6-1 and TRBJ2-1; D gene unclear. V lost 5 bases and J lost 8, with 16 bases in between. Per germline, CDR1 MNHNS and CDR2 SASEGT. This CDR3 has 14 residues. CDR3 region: CASSRSEFMDEQFF. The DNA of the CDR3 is TGTGCCAGCAGTCGCTCGGAGTTTATGGATGAGCAGTTCTTC.

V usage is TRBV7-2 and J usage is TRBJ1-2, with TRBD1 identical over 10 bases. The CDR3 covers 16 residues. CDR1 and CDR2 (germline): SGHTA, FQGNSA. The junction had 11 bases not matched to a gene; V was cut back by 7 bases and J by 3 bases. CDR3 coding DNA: TGTGCCAGCACACGACAGGGGGCCCTAACCTACTATGGCTACACCTTC. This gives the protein CASTRQGALTYYGYTF.

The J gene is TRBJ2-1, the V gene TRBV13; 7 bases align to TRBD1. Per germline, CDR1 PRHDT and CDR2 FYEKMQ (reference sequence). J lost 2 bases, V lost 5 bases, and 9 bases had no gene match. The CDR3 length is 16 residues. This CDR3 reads CASSPTPDRAYNEQFF. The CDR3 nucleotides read TGTGCCAGCAGCCCTACCCCTGACAGGGCCTACAATGAGCAGTTCTTC.

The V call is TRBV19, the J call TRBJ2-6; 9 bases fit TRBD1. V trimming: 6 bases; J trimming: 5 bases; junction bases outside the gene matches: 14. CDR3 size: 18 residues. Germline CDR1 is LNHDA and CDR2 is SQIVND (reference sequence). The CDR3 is CASSSNPGQGPRANVLTF. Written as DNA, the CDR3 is TGTGCCAGTAGCTCAAACCCGGGACAGGGTCCGAGGGCCAACGTCCTGACTTTC.

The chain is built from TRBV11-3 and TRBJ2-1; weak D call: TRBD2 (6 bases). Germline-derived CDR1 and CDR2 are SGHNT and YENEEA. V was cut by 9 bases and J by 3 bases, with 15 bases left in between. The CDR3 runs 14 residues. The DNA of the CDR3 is TGTGCCAGTGGGGTGCGGGAACTCTACAATGAGCAGTTCTTC. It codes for CASGVRELYNEQFF.

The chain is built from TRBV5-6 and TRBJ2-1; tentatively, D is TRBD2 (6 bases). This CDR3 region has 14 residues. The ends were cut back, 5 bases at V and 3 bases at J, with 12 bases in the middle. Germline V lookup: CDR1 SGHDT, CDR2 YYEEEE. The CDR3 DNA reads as TGTGCCAGCAGGCTTGGGGGGAACTACAATGAGCAGTTCTTC. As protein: CASRLGGNYNEQFF.

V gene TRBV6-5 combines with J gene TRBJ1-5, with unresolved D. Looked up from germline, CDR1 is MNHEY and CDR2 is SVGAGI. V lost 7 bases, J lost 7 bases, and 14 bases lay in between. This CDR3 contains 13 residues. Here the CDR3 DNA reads TGTGCCAGCACCCGAGGCCCTACACAGCCCCAGCATTTT. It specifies CASTRGPTQPQHF.

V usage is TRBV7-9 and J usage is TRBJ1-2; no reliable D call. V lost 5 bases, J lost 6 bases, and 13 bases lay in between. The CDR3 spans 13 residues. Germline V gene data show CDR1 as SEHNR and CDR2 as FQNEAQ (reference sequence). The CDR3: CASSVTYQDGYTF. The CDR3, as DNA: TGTGCCAGCAGCGTCACCTACCAGGATGGCTACACCTTC.

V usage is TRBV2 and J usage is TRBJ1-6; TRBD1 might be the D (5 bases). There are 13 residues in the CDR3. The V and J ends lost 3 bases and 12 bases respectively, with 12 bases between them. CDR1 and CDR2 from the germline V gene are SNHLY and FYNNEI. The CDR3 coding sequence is TGTGCCAGCAGTGACAGGGTGATAGGACCCCTCCACTTT. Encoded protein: CASSDRVIGPLHF. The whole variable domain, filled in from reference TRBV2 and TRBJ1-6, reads EPEVTQTPSHQVTQMGQEVILRCVPISNHLYFYWYRQILGQKVEFLVSFYNNEISEKSEIFDDQFSVERPDGSNFTLKIRSTKLEDSAMYFCASSDRVIGPLHFGNGTRLTVT.